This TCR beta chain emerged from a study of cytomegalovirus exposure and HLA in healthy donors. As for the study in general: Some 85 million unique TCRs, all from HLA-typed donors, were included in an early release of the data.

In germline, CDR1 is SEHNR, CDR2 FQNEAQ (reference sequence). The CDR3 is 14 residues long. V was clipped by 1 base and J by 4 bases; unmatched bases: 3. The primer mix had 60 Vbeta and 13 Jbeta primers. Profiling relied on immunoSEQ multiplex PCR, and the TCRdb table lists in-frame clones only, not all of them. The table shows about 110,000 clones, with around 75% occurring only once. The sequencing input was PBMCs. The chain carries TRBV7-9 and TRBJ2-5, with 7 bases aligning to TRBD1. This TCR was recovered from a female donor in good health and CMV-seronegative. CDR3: CASSLGGGRETQYF. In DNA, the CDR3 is TGTGCCAGCAGCTTAGGAGGGGGCCGAGAGACCCAGTACTTC.